Included here is one T cell receptor beta chain sequence, with context. CDR3 length equals 15 residues. Germline values: CDR1 SGHAT, CDR2 FQNNGV. Deletions cut 6 bases from V and 2 bases from J, with 17 bases between. The record originates from a study of control samples from healthy donors and cancer patients. Here immunoSEQ multiplex PCR was the method, and the copy in TCRdb shows in-frame clones only, minus some. Of some 140,000 clones in the sample, 85% to 95% were seen once. The sample taken for sequencing was PBMCs. This sequence originates from a man between 60 and 70 years old with colorectal cancer. The V call is TRBV11-2, the J call TRBJ2-7; D gene uncertain. The CDR3 bases are TGTGCCAGCAGTGTCTTCGGTGGGGTCACCTACGAGCAGTACTTC. Translation gives CASSVFGGVTYEQYF.